This T cell receptor beta chain was sequenced during a study of shared clonotypes between healthy human individuals. Sequenced by immunoSEQ multiplex PCR; TCRdb stores in-frame clones only, minus some. In the table there are approximately 2.3 million clones, approximately 93% of which are singletons. Losses at the gene ends were 4 bases for V and 6 bases for J; bases not matched to a gene: 6. Per germline, CDR1 SGDLS and CDR2 YYNGEE. The length of the CDR3 is 14 residues. A single count supports this clone. Its antigen is not known. Whole-study results and caveats: Naive subsets generally exceeded memory subsets in estimated richness.

This chain joins TRBV9 and TRBJ2-1; 8 bases align to TRBD2. The sequence came from a man aged 18 to 29 in good health. Some clones in this sample may be carry-over from other donors' samples. The sequenced sample consisted of naive CD4+ T cells from PBMCs. The subset is: CD45RA+ positively selected. The CDR3 loop reads CASSSLAGLNEQFF. DNA of the CDR3: TGTGCCAGCAGCAGTCTAGCGGGTCTCAATGAGCAGTTCTTC.